This TCR beta chain is from a study of control samples from healthy donors and cancer patients. In this sample, this clone turned up a few times. Trimming left V 7 bases short and J 3 bases short, with 10 bases between. The germline CDR1 and CDR2 sequences are ENHRY and SYGVKD. This CDR3 is 13 amino acids long. The assay was immunoSEQ multiplex PCR, and TCRdb's table has in-frame clones only and misses some. Seen here are approximately 150,000 clones, about 90% observed once, and the top ten hold about 7.6%. Sequencing was carried out using blood. This sequence originates from a man younger than 35 in good health. The rearrangement links TRBV10-3 to TRBJ1-5; D not resolved. The CDR3 DNA is TGTGCCATCACCGGGGATGCCAATCAGCCCCAGCATTTT. It is translated as CAITGDANQPQHF.